This note documents a single T cell receptor beta chain sequence. Which antigen it targets is not known. Base qualities are not recorded, but no much larger clone differs from it by a single base. Other DNA sequences in the sample encode the same CDR3. TCRbeta CDR3 regions were amplified from genomic DNA by means of the immunoSEQ Assay, a bias-controlled multiplex PCR. In the source study's methods: The number of nucleated cells in each sample was estimated by amplification of reference gene primers within the assay. To quantify the absolute abundance of each unique TCRbeta CDR3 rearrangement, sequence reads were collapsed and filtered. For each sample, productive Simpson clonality was calculated as the square root of Simpson's diversity index across productive rearrangements. Sourced from immuneACCESS, this table was stored by TCRdb with only in-frame sequences that have V and J called. A share of the clones is absent; for the studies checked, an unresolved V gene accounts for under half, and the remainder has no known explanation. V, J and clone size are those of that table, while D and trimming were read from the DNA. The sample data list more than 250,000 clones, and 86% of these were observed just once. The biggest ten clones account for roughly 1.9% of the sample.

The sample is drawn from a study of blood T cell repertoires in COVID-19 (dated by TCRdb to 2019 to 2021). For the study in its entirety: Samples covering the acute and convalescent phases of COVID-19 were provided by collaborators in the United States, Italy and Spain. The prospective study material was composed of cDNA or gDNA derived from T cells, B-cell-depleted T cells, or PBMCs. The dataset comprised deeply sampled blood TCRbeta repertoires from subjects exposed to, actively infected with, or recovered from COVID-19. The repertoires were released in a freely available public database intended as a resource for research on the immune response to SARS-CoV-2. Samples were obtained from the ongoing ImmuneRACE study (first 160 participants) and from about 1,300 subjects provided by 6 global collaborators. The sample metadata nearly always contained a de-identified subject ID, COVID-19 status, age in years and sex. Where available, HLA class I and class II types were taken from metadata supplied by the sample provider and were not determined by assay-based typing.

The study at large found these results: How much clinical and demographic metadata was included differed by source and by participant, and the metadata was provided uncurated.

Another Seattle source contributed samples from volunteer blood donors who had recovered from COVID-19. Each collaborating institution followed its own protocols to collect whole blood in K2EDTA tubes. For TCRbeta analysis, collaborator samples were shipped as frozen whole blood, as isolated PBMCs, or as DNA extracted from either sample type. CDR1 and CDR2 (SGHRS, YFSETQ) derive from the germline V gene. V was cut back by 3 bases and J by 3 bases, leaving a gap of 10 bases between them. The CDR3, cysteine through phenylalanine, is 13 amino acids long. CDR3 DNA only is kept here, 39 bases in frame from base 1.

The sequenced sample consisted of peripheral blood. The source of this sequence is a young woman who had recovered from COVID-19. Recombination linked TRBV5-1 to TRBJ2-7, and TRBD2 may be the D gene, going by 5 matching bases. The CDR3 here reads CASSSGRGYEQYF. The DNA reads as follows: TGCGCCAGCAGCTCGGGAAGAGGCTACGAGCAGTACTTC.